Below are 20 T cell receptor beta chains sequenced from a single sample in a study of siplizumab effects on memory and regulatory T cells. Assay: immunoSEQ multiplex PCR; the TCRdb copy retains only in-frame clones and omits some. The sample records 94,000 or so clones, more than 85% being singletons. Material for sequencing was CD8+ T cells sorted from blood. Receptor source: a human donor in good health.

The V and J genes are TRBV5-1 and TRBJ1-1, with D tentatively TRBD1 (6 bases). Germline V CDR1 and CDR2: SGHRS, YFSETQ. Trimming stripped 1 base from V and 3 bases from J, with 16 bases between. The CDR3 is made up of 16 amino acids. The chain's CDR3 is CASSLWGAGEDTEAFF. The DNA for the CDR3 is TGCGCCAGCAGCTTGTGGGGGGCCGGGGAAGACACTGAAGCTTTCTTT.

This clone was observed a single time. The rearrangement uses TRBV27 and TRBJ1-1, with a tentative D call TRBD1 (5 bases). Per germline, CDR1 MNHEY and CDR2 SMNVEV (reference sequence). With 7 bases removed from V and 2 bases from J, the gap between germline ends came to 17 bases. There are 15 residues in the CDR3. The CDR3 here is CASTHVGGVNTEAFF. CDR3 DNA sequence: TGTGCCAGCACCCATGTTGGAGGGGTCAACACTGAAGCTTTCTTT.

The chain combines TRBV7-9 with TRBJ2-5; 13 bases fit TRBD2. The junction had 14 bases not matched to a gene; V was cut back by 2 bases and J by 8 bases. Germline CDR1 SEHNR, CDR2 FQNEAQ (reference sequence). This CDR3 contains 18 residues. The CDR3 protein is CASSLLATSGRYKRTQYF. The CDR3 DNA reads TGTGCCAGCAGCTTACTTGCGACTAGCGGGAGGTATAAGAGAACCCAGTACTTC.

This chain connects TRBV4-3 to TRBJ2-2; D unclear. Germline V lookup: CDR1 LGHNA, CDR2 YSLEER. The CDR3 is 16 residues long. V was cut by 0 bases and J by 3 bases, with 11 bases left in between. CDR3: CASSQDKRSYTGELFF. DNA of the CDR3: TGCGCCAGCAGCCAAGATAAACGGAGTTACACCGGGGAGCTGTTTTTT.

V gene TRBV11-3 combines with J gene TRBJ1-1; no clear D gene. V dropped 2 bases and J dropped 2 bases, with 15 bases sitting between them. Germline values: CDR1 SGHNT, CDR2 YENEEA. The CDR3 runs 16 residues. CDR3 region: CASSLRSNSLNTEAFF. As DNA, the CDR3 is TGTGCCAGCAGCTTAAGGTCGAACAGCCTTAACACTGAAGCTTTCTTT.

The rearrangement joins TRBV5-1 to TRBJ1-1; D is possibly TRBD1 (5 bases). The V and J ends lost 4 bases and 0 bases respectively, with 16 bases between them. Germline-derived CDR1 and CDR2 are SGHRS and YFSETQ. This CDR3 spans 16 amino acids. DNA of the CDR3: TGCGCCAGCAGCCTGGGGGAAGAGATATTGAACACTGAAGCTTTCTTT. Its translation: CASSLGEEILNTEAFF.

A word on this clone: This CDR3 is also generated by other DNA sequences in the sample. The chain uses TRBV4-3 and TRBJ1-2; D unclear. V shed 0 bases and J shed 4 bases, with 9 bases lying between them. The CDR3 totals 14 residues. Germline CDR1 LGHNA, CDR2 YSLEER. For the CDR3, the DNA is TGCGCCAGCAGCCAAGATTCGGGCGTCTATGGCTACACCTTC. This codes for CASSQDSGVYGYTF.

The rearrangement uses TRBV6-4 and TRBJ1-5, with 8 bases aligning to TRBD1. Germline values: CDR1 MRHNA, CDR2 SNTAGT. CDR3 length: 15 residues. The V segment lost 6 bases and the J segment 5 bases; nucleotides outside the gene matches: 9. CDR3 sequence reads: CASSSQGAGDQPQHF. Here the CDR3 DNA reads TGTGCCAGCAGCTCCCAGGGGGCGGGGGATCAGCCCCAGCATTTT.

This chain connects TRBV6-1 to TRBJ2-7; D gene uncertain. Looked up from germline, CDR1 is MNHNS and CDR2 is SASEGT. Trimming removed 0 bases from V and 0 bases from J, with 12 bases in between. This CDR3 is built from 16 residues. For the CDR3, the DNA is TGTGCCAGCAGTGAAGCGCGCTGGGAACCCTCCTACGAGCAGTACTTC. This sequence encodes CASSEARWEPSYEQYF.

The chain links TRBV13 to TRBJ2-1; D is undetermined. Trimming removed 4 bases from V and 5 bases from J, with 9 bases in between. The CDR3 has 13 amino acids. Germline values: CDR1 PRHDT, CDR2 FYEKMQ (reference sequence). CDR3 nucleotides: TGTGCCAGCAGCTCCTCCGGGCACAATGAGCAGTTCTTC. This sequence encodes CASSSSGHNEQFF.

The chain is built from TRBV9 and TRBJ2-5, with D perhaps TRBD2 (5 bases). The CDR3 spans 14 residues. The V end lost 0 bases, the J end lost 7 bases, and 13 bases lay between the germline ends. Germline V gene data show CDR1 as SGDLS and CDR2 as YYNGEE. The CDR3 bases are TGTGCCAGCAGCGTAGCAAGAGGGAAGGGGACCCAGTACTTC. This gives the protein CASSVARGKGTQYF.

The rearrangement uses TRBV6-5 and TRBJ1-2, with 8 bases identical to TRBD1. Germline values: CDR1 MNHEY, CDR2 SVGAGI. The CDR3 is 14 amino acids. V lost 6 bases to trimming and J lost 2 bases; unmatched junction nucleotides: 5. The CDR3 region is CASSSGQGNYGYTF. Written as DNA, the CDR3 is TGTGCCAGCAGCTCAGGACAGGGAAACTATGGCTACACCTTC.

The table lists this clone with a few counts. CDR3 sequence reads: CASSSQGYEQYF. CDR3 DNA sequence: TGTGCCAGCAGCTCACAGGGTTACGAGCAGTACTTC. The chain recombines TRBV7-9 with TRBJ2-7; possible D gene TRBD1, 6 bases. CDR1 is SEHNR and CDR2 is FQNEAQ in the germline V gene (reference sequence). The CDR3 spans 12 residues. V dropped 4 bases and J dropped 4 bases, with 8 bases sitting between them.

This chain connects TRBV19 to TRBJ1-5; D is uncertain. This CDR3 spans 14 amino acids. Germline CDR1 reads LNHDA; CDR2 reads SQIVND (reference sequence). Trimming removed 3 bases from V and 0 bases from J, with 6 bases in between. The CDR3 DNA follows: TGTGCCAGTAGTATCGACACTAGCAATCAGCCCCAGCATTTT. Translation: CASSIDTSNQPQHF.

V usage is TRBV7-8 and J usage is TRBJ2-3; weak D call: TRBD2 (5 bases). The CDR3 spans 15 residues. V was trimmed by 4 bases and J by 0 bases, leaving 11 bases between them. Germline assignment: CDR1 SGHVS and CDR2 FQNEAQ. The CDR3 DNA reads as TGTGCCAGCAGCTCTTCGGGGAGTAGCACAGATACGCAGTATTTT. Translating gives CASSSSGSSTDTQYF.

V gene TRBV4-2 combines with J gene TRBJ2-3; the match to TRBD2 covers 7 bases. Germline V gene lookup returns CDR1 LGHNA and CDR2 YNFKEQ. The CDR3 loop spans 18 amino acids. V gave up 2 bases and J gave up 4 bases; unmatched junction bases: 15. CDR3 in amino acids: CASSQSPGTIHGPDTQYF. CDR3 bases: TGTGCCAGCAGCCAATCACCTGGGACTATCCACGGCCCAGATACGCAGTATTTT.

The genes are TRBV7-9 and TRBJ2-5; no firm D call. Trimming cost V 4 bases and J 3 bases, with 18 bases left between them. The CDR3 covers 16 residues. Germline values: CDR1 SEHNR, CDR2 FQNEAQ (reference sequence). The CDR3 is CASSSFALFDEETQYF. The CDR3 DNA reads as TGTGCCAGCAGCTCTTTTGCCCTATTTGACGAAGAGACCCAGTACTTC.

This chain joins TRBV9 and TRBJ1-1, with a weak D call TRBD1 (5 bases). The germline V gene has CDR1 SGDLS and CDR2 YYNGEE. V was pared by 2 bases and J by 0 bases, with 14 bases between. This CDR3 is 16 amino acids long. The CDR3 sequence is CASSVEAGRMNTEAFF. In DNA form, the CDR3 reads TGTGCCAGCAGCGTTGAGGCAGGGAGGATGAACACTGAAGCTTTCTTT.

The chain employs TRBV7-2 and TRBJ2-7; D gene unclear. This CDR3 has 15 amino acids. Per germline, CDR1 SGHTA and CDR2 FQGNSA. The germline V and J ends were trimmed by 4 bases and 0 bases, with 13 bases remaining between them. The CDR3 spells CASSSSLEDSYEQYF. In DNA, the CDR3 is TGTGCCAGCAGCTCCTCATTAGAAGACTCCTACGAGCAGTACTTC.

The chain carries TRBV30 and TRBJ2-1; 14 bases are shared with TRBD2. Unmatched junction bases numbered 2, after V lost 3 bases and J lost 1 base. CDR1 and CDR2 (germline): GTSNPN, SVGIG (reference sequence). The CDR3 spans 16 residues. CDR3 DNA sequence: TGTGCCTGGAGGGGACTAGCGGGAGTGTCCTACAATGAGCAGTTCTTC. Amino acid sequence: CAWRGLAGVSYNEQFF. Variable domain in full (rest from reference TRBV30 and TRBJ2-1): SQTIHQWPATLVQPVGSPLSLECTVEGTSNPNLYWYRQAAGRGLQLLFYSVGIGQISSEVPQNLSASRPQDRQFILSSKKLLLSDSGFYLCAWRGLAGVSYNEQFFGPGTRLTVL.